Listed below are T cell receptor beta chains from one sample, sequenced in a study of shared clonotypes between healthy human individuals. Profiled with immunoSEQ multiplex PCR; TCRdb holds only in-frame clones, not every one. The data show some 580,000 clones, more than 95% seen once. The sample comprised naive CD4+ T cells sorted from blood. Every receptor here comes from a young woman in good health. Each CDR3 is given with its conserved first and last residue. The D gene is left open where the match is weak. Rows give clone size only sometimes, using once, few, many, or a class for an expanded clone.

clone_size	v_call	j_call	d_call	cdr3_nt	cdr3_aa
NA	TRBV28	TRBJ2-7	NA	TGTGCCAGCACCTCTGGGGGGGCCATGTGGGAGGGTGTCTACGAGCAGTACTTC	CASTSGGAMWEGVYEQYF
NA	TRBV5-6	TRBJ1-2	NA	TGTGCCAGCAGCTTGGAACAGGGTGGCTACACCTTC	CASSLEQGGYTF
once	TRBV7-9	TRBJ1-6	TRBD1	TGTGCCAGCAGTGCTGACAGGGACTTTAATTCACCCCTCCACTTT	CASSADRDFNSPLHF
NA	TRBV7-9	TRBJ1-3	NA	TGTGCCAGCAGCTGGGGTGCCGCAGTCTCTGGAAACACCATATATTTT	CASSWGAAVSGNTIYF
NA	TRBV19	TRBJ2-2	NA	TGTGCCAGTATCGCGGTTAACACCGGGGAGCTGTTTTTT	CASIAVNTGELFF
NA	TRBV19	TRBJ2-6	NA	TGTGCCAGTATAAGGGGGGATGGGGCCAACGTCCTGACTTTC	CASIRGDGANVLTF
NA	TRBV4-1	TRBJ2-7	TRBD1	TGCGCCAGCAGCCTAAGAACCGCCGACAGGGTTGGCTACGAGCAGTACTTC	CASSLRTADRVGYEQYF
NA	TRBV5-1	TRBJ1-3	NA	TGCGCCAGCAGCCCTTCGACAGTCACTGGAAACACCATATATTTT	CASSPSTVTGNTIYF
NA	TRBV6-1	TRBJ1-4	NA	TGTGCCAGCAGTAATGAAAAACTGTTTTTT	CASSNEKLFF
NA	TRBV2	TRBJ2-1	TRBD2	TGTGCCAGCAGGGACCTAGCGGGAGTTGGCAATGAGCAGTTCTTC	CASRDLAGVGNEQFF
NA	TRBV27	TRBJ2-3	NA	TGTGCCAGCAGGGACGCCAGCACAGATACGCAGTATTTT	CASRDASTDTQYF
NA	TRBV28	TRBJ2-3	TRBD2	TGTGCCAGCAGTTTATTGCGTAGCGGGACTCGCACAGATACGCAGTATTTT	CASSLLRSGTRTDTQYF
NA	TRBV28	TRBJ1-1	NA	TGTGCCAGCAGTTTTGCGAAATACACTGAAGCTTTCTTT	CASSFAKYTEAFF